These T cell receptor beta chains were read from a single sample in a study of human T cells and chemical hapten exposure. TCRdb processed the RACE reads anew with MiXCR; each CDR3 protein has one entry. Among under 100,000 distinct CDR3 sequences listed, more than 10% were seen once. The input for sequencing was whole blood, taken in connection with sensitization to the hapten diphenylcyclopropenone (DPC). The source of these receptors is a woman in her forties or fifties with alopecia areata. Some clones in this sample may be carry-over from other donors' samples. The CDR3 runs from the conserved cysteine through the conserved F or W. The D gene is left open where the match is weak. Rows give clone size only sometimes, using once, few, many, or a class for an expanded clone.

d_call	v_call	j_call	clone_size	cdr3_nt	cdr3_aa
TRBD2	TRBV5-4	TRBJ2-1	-	TGTGCCAGCAGCTTGGGCGGGAGCGGGGGCATTGAGCAGTTCTTC	CASSLGGSGGIEQFF
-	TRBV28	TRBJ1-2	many	TGTGCCAGCAGGCCGGTCGGGGCGCGGGGCTATGGCTACACCTTC	CASRPVGARGYGYTF
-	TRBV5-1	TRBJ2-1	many	TGCGCCAGCAAGGAGGACTCCCGCGGATACAATGAGCAGTTCTTC	CASKEDSRGYNEQFF
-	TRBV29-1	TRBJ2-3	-	TGCAGCGTGAGGAGTGCAGATACGCAGTATTTT	CSVRSADTQYF
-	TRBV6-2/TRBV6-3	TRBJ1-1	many	TGTGCCAGCAGCCAAAGCCAGCCCCAGAACACTGAAGCTTTCTTT	CASSQSQPQNTEAFF
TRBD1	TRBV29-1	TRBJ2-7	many	TGCAGCGTTGAGGGGCAGGGGGCCTACGAGCAGTACTTC	CSVEGQGAYEQYF
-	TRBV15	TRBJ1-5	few	TGTGCCACCAGCTCCTCAGCCCCCGACCTGAATCAGCCCCAGCATTTT	CATSSSAPDLNQPQHF
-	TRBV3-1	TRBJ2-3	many	TGTGCCAGCAGCCACGGTAGCCCCGCAGATACGCAGTATTTT	CASSHGSPADTQYF
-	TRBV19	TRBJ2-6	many	TGTGCCAGTAGTATAGAGTCTGGGGCCAACGTCCTGACTTTC	CASSIESGANVLTF
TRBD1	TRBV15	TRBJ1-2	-	TGTGCCACCAGCAGAGGGACAGGCTATGGCTACACCTTC	CATSRGTGYGYTF
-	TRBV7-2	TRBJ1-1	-	TGTGCCAGCAGCTTAGTAGCCGGGTCCACTGAAGCTTTCTTT	CASSLVAGSTEAFF
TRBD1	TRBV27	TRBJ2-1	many	TGTGCCAGCAGTTTCTTGGCGGGGACAGGGTCCTACAATGAGCAGTTCTTC	CASSFLAGTGSYNEQFF
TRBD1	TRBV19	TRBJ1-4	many	TGTGCCAGTAGTCTCCGGGGACAGCTCAATGAAAAACTGTTTTTT	CASSLRGQLNEKLFF
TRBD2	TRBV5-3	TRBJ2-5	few	TGTGCCAGAAGCCCGGGACTAGCTGGAGAGACCCAGTACTTC	CARSPGLAGETQYF
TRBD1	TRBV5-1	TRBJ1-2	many	TGCGCCAGCAGCGCGACAGGGGAATATGGCTACACCTTC	CASSATGEYGYTF
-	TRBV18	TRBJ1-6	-	TGTGCCAGCTCACCGCAGACAGCGGAGAATTCACCCCTCCACTTT	CASSPQTAENSPLHF
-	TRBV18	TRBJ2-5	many	TGTGCCAGCTCACCACCTAGCGTAACGGAGACCCAGTACTTC	CASSPPSVTETQYF
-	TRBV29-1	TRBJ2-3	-	TGCAGCGCCTGTCCCACAGATACGCAGTATTTT	CSACPTDTQYF
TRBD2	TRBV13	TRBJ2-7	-	TGTGCCAGCAGCTTAGAGCGGGGGACCTACGAGCAGTACTTC	CASSLERGTYEQYF
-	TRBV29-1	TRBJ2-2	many	TGCAGCGTTAGCGCAGAGGGCGCCGGGGAGCTGTTTTTT	CSVSAEGAGELFF
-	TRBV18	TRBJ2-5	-	TGTGCCAGCTCACCAATCCAAGAGACCCAGTACTTC	CASSPIQETQYF
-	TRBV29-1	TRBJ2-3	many	TGCAGCGTTCGACTTTCCAGTGGGGCCACAGATACGCAGTATTTT	CSVRLSSGATDTQYF
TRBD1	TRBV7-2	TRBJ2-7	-	TGTGCCAGCAGCCGGGACAGGGGTGGAGAGCAGTACTTC	CASSRDRGGEQYF
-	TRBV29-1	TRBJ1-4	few	TGCAGCGTTGGTGGCAGCACAACTAATGAAAAACTGTTTTTT	CSVGGSTTNEKLFF
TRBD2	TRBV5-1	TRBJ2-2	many	TGCGCCAGCAGCCGCGGGTTAGCGGGAGCAGACGGGGAGCTGTTTTTT	CASSRGLAGADGELFF
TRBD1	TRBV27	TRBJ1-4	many	TGTGCCAGCAGCCCCAGGACAGGCCTTTTTGAAAAACTGTTTTTT	CASSPRTGLFEKLFF
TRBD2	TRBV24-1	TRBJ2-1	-	TGTGCCACCAGTGAGACGGGACTAGCGGGAGGACGGGAGCAGTTCTTC	CATSETGLAGGREQFF
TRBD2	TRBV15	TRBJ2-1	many	TGTGCCACCAGAGGGAGGACTAGCGGGAGCAGGGATGAGCAGTTCTTC	CATRGRTSGSRDEQFF
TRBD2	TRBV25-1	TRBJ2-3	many	TGTGCCAGCAGTCCCCTAGCGGGAGGGCCGTTGGCGCAGTATTTT	CASSPLAGGPLAQYF
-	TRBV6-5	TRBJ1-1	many	TGTGCCAGCAGGGGTGGAGCTGAAGCTTTCTTT	CASRGGAEAFF
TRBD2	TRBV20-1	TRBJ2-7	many	TGCAGTGCTAGAACACTAACTAGCGGTCCCTCCTACGAGCAGTACTTC	CSARTLTSGPSYEQYF
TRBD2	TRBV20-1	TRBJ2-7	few	TGCAGTGCTATAACGGGAGGGCCCTACGAGCAGTACTTC	CSAITGGPYEQYF
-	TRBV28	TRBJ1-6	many	TGTGCCAGCAGTCCCGACAGGATTAATTCACCCCTCCACTTT	CASSPDRINSPLHF
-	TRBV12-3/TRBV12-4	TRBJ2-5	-	TGTGCCAGCAGTTTAGGCGCAGCTCAAGAGACCCAGTACTTC	CASSLGAAQETQYF
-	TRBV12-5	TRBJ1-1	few	TGTGCTAGTGGTTTGATGGCGAACACTGAAGCTTTCTTT	CASGLMANTEAFF
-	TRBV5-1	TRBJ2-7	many	TGCGCCAGCAGCTTGGGGGACACTACCTACGAGCAGTACTTC	CASSLGDTTYEQYF
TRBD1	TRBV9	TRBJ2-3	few	TGTGCCAGCAGCCCGGTGACAGGGGGAAGCACAGATACGCAGTATTTT	CASSPVTGGSTDTQYF
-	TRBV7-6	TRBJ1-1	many	TGTGCCAGCAGCTCACAGGGCATCAACACTGAAGCTTTCTTT	CASSSQGINTEAFF
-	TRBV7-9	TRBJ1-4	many	TGTGCCAGCTCCTTGGGGCAGGTTGCAACTAATGAAAAACTGTTTTTT	CASSLGQVATNEKLFF
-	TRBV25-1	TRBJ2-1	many	TGTGCCAGCAGTGAATGGGACTCTCGCTCCAATGAGCAGTTCTTC	CASSEWDSRSNEQFF
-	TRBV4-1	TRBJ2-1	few	TGCGCCAGCAGCCAAGATATCGGAGGGTCGGGCAGCGGCAATGAGCAGTTCTTC	CASSQDIGGSGSGNEQFF
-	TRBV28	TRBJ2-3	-	TGTGCCAGCAGTTTATGGTCCAGTAGCACAGATACGCAGTATTTT	CASSLWSSSTDTQYF
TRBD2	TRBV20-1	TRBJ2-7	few	TGCAGTGCTACGGACGGGAGGGTCCAGTACGAGCAGTACTTC	CSATDGRVQYEQYF
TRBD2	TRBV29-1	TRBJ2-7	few	TGCAGCGCTGCACCGGGACTAGCGGGAGGAGGGGACGAGCAGTACTTC	CSAAPGLAGGGDEQYF
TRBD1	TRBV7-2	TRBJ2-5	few	TGTGCCAGCAGCTCCCCACAGGGGGAGACCCAGTACTTC	CASSSPQGETQYF
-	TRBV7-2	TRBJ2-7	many	TGTGCCAGCAGCACCCTGACTAGTTCCCTAGTGCAGTACTTC	CASSTLTSSLVQYF
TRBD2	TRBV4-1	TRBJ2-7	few	TGCGCCAGCAGCCTGTGGGGTAGCGGGAGGGAGAACGAGCAGTACTTC	CASSLWGSGRENEQYF
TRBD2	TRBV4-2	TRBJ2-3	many	TGTGCCAGCAGAGTGGGGAGCGGGAGGTCGGATACGCAGTATTTT	CASRVGSGRSDTQYF
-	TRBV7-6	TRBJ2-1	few	TGTGCCAGCAGCTTAGGAGTCCTAGCGACCTACAATGAGCAGTTCTTC	CASSLGVLATYNEQFF
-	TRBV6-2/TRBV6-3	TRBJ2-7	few	TGTGCCAGCAGTTACCGCGGGACGGGGGCCTACGAGCAGTACTTC	CASSYRGTGAYEQYF
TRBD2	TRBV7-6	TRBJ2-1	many	TGTGCCAGCAGCCCCTCATACAATAGCGGGAGGGCTGGTGAGCAGTTCTTC	CASSPSYNSGRAGEQFF
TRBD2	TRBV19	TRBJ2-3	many	TGTGCCAGTAGTACGCGGACTAGCGGGAGGACAGATACGCAGTATTTT	CASSTRTSGRTDTQYF
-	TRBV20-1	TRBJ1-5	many	TGCAGTGCTAGAGATTCTGGACGTTTTTCGGCTTATCAGCCCCAGCATTTT	CSARDSGRFSAYQPQHF
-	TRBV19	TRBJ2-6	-	TGTGCCAGTACCAACTCCCCCTCTGGGGCCAACGTCCTGACTTTC	CASTNSPSGANVLTF
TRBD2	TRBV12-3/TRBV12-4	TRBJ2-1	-	TGTGCCAGCAGCTCGAGACTAGCGGGACTCCCCCGACTGTACAATGAGCAGTTCTTC	CASSSRLAGLPRLYNEQFF